This T cell receptor beta chain stems from a study of PD-1 blockade in classical Hodgkin lymphoma. Findings of the study overall: CD8+ TCR diversity did not rise significantly by C4D1, unlike CD4+.

This clone was observed a single time. Its target is unknown. The CDR3 runs to 13 residues. V lost 3 bases to trimming and J lost 2 bases, with 9 bases between them. Germline V gives CDR1 SQVTM, CDR2 ANQGSEA. The time point was: cycle 4 day 1 (C4D1), after 6 weeks of nivolumab. Brentuximab vedotin exposure varied, and every patient relapsed after autologous stem cell transplantation. Method: immunoSEQ multiplex PCR; TCRdb's copy keeps in-frame clones and lacks some. Here the sample spans over 85,000 clones, 90% being singletons. The sequencing here drew on peripheral blood mononuclear cells (PBMCs), taken before the fourth cycle of nivolumab. The rearrangement links TRBV29-1 to TRBJ2-3, with D perhaps matching TRBD2 (7 bases). This TCR derives from a human donor with classical Hodgkin lymphoma. As DNA, the CDR3 is TGCAGCGTTGACGGGGGGCTCACAGATACGCAGTATTTT. This gives the protein CSVDGGLTDTQYF.